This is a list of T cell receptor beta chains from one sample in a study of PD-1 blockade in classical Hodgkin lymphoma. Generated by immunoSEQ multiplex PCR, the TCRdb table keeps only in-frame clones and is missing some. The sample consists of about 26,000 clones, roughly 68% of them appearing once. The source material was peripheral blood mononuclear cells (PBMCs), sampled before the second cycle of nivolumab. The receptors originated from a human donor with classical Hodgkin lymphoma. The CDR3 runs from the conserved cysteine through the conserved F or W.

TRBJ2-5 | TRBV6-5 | CASSRLAGKETQYF
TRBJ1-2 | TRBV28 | CASRETGEYGYTF
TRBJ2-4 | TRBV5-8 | CASSTSGRGAKNIQYF
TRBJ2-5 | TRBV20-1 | CSSGSLTQYF
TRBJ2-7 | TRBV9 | CASSGTGGYEQYF
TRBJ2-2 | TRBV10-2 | CASGTLGGELFF
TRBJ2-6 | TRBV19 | CASSIGGTTGANVLTF
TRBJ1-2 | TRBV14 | CASSQGGRGYTF
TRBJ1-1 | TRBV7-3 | CASSTYKNTEAFF
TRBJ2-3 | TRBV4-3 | CASSQDFAPLTDTQYF
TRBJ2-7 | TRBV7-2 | CASSLTSTSGYEQYF
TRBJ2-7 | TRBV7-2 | CASSLGRGGGYEQYF
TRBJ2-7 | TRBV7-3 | CASSLGRTGVGGQYF
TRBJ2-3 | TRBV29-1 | CSVRGTIAGTQYF
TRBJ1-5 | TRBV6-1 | CASSEDRAQPQHF
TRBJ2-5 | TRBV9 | CASSVGESRMGETQYF
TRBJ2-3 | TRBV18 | CASSPGGITDTQYF
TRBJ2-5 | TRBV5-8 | CASSLPGYQETQYF
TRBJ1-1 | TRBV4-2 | CASSHVRQGFEFLNTEAFF
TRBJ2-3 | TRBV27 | CASSLSYREADTQYF
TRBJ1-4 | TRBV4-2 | CASSLPSDGNEKLFF
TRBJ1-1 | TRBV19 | CASKARSDLVNTEAFF
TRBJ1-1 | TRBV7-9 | CASSELGGVEAFF
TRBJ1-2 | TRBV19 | CASLRTANYGYTF
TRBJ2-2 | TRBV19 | CATSGQDRGTGELFF
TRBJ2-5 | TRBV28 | CASSLWGGKETQYF
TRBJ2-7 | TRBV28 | CASRADPGYYEQYF
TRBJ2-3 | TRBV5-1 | CASSWDSTDTQYF
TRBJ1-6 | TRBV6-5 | CASSYGQGSNSPLHF